Each of the 9 T cell receptor beta chains below was sequenced from the same sample in a study of shared clonotypes between healthy human individuals. Here immunoSEQ multiplex PCR was the method, and the copy in TCRdb shows in-frame clones only, minus some. The sample has around 2.3 million clones, approximately 96% seen once; the top ten hold over 0.1%. Material: naive CD4+ T cells sorted from blood. Subset noted: CD45RA+ positively selected. These receptors all stem from a man between 18 and 29 years old in good health.

The chain couples TRBV28 to TRBJ1-5; TRBD1 matches 7 bases. V lost 6 bases and J lost 1; bases outside the gene matches: 3. The CDR3 is made up of 14 amino acids. In germline, CDR1 is MDHEN, CDR2 SYDVKM. CDR3 DNA: TGTGCCAGCAGCGGGACAGCAAGCAATCAGCCCCAGCATTTT. This sequence encodes CASSGTASNQPQHF.

The chain links TRBV27 to TRBJ2-3, with 11 positions matching TRBD1. V was pared by 5 bases and J by 2 bases, with 3 bases of the junction left unmatched. The CDR3 sequence is 15 residues long. The germline CDR1 and CDR2 sequences are MNHEY and SMNVEV (reference sequence). CDR3 bases: TGTGCCAGCAGTAGGACAGGGGGCATCACAGATACGCAGTATTTT. Residues: CASSRTGGITDTQYF.

The rearrangement joins TRBV29-1 to TRBJ2-6; tentatively, D is TRBD1 (6 bases). The CDR3 contains 16 residues. Trimming cost V 4 bases and J 0 bases, with 13 bases left between them. Germline values: CDR1 SQVTM, CDR2 ANQGSEA. CDR3 coding DNA: TGCAGCGTTGGGCCTTTACAGGGCTCTGGGGCCAACGTCCTGACTTTC. This sequence encodes CSVGPLQGSGANVLTF.

The V call is TRBV19, the J call TRBJ2-7; 7 bases map to TRBD1. The CDR3 consists of 16 residues. V dropped 5 bases and J dropped 0; count of bases not matched to a gene: 10. The germline V gene encodes CDR1 LNHDA and CDR2 SQIVND (reference sequence). CDR3 residues: CASSSRTGWDSYEQYF. CDR3 nucleotide sequence: TGTGCCAGTAGTTCCAGGACAGGTTGGGACTCCTACGAGCAGTACTTC.

The genes are TRBV6-1 and TRBJ2-2, with 8 nucleotides matching TRBD2. Germline trimming cut 2 bases from V and 5 bases from J; bases unmatched to any gene: 1. The germline V gene encodes CDR1 MNHNS and CDR2 SASEGT. CDR3 length: 14 amino acids. CDR3 in DNA: TGTGCCAGCAGTGAAACGGGGGGGACCGGGGAGCTGTTTTTT. Its translation: CASSETGGTGELFF.

This chain uses TRBV6-5 with TRBJ1-2; a possible D gene is TRBD1 (5 bases). V dropped 0 bases and J dropped 4 bases, with 12 bases sitting between them. Germline CDR1 is MNHEY and CDR2 is SVGAGI. This CDR3 region has 15 residues. The DNA for the CDR3 is TGTGCCAGCAGTTACTCCCTCCGGGGGAGCTATGGCTACACCTTC. Amino acids: CASSYSLRGSYGYTF.

This clone was recorded once. Different DNA sequences within this sample yield the same CDR3. The chain carries TRBV18 and TRBJ2-7, with D perhaps assigned TRBD1 or TRBD2 (5 bases each). V lost 0 bases, J lost 2 bases, and 11 bases lay in between. The CDR3 extends over 15 amino acids. Germline CDR1 and CDR2: KGHSH and LQKENI. CDR3 sequence (DNA): TGTGCCAGCTCACCACCGTCGGGACGCCCCTACGAGCAGTACTTC. It translates to CASSPPSGRPYEQYF.

This chain joins TRBV9 and TRBJ1-6, with 7 bases fitting TRBD1. From germline, CDR1 is SGDLS and CDR2 YYNGEE. The CDR3 is 15 amino acids. J lost 4 bases, V lost 2 bases, and 3 bases had no gene match. The CDR3 nucleotides read TGTGCCAGCAGCGTGGGACAGCAATATAATTCACCCCTCCACTTT. Encoded protein: CASSVGQQYNSPLHF.

This sequence joins TRBV5-1 and TRBJ2-4; perhaps TRBD2 as D (5 bases). With 1 base removed from V and 0 bases from J, the gap between germline ends came to 11 bases. There are 16 residues in the CDR3. Looked up from germline, CDR1 is SGHRS and CDR2 is YFSETQ. The chain's CDR3 is CASSLKGDGAKNIQYF. The CDR3 DNA follows: TGCGCCAGCAGCTTGAAGGGAGATGGAGCCAAAAACATTCAGTACTTC.